This TCR beta chain was sequenced during a study of blood T cell repertoires in COVID-19. Study in general: Donors in Cohort 3 who had recovered were those with two negative PCRs, healthcare professional clearance, or resolution of their symptoms.

The method was immunoSEQ multiplex PCR; TCRdb's version includes in-frame clones alone and lacks a portion of them. Found here are over 150,000 clones, roughly 78% of them singletons; the top ten hold over 15%. Clinical history as reported by participants underpinned cohort assignment. This sequence originates from a woman in her 70s in a cohort exposed to, infected with or recovered from COVID-19 (not recorded which). The material sequenced was PBMCs or T cells enriched from blood (not recorded which).

CDR3 DNA sequence: TGTGCCAGCAGCCAGAGACAGGGCCCGATCTATGGCTACACCTTC. As protein: CASSQRQGPIYGYTF. The chain combines TRBV5-6 with TRBJ1-2; 7 nucleotides line up with TRBD1. The V gene end was trimmed by 4 bases and the J gene end by 4 bases; junction bases not matched to a gene: 10. Germline V gene sequence: CDR1 SGHDT, CDR2 YYEEEE. This CDR3 has 15 residues.